This T cell receptor (beta chain) was sequenced for a study of blood T cell repertoires in COVID-19. Whole-study context: Acute-phase and convalescent COVID-19 samples originated in the United States, Italy and Spain. Nucleic acid was either cDNA or gDNA, and it came from T cells, B-cell-depleted T cells, or PBMCs.

Between the trimmed V and J ends, which lost 3 bases and 0 bases, there was a span of 6 bases. Germline V gene lookup returns CDR1 SGHVS and CDR2 FQNEAQ. The CDR3 runs 14 residues. Original analysis: How many nucleated cells were present was estimated from reference gene primer amplification. Only in-frame clones appear in the TCRdb table, and some are missing; sequencing was by immunoSEQ multiplex PCR. D and trimming come from the DNA, and the V and J calls and clone size come from that table. The table includes around 72,000 clones, 80% to 90% detected once. This TCR came from a woman aged 70-85 years with acute or convalescent COVID-19. V and J are TRBV7-8 and TRBJ1-5; no firm D call. Sequencing was done on a sample of peripheral blood. CDR3: CASSFPGSNQPQHF. The CDR3 nucleotides are TGTGCCAGCAGCTTTCCAGGTAGCAATCAGCCCCAGCATTTT.